This TCR beta chain was profiled in a study of cytomegalovirus exposure and HLA in healthy donors. Study context: Sequencing of some 200 million T cells in an earlier analysis found 100 million to 140 million unique TCR beta sequences. When 350 to 500 donors were genotyped, just over 80% of them were found to fall in the Caucasian-associated ancestry cluster.

A word on this clone: Its cognate antigen is unknown.

Study observations and caveats: Later analysis placed DRB1 highest and HLA-C lowest in TCR association rates, which differed by HLA locus. Several of the most significant clusters were apparently associated with common viral pathogens in a later analysis.

The ends lost 10 bases at V and 5 bases at J; junction bases unmatched: 6. CDR1 and CDR2 (germline): ENHRY, SYGVKD. The CDR3 has 14 amino acids. A multiplex PCR was run with 60 Vbeta primers and 13 Jbeta primers. Produced via immunoSEQ multiplex PCR; TCRdb's table is partial and in-frame only. The table has roughly 130,000 clones, less than 85% seen once. The chain uses TRBV10-3 and TRBJ2-5, with 14 bases aligning to TRBD2. This clonotype was obtained from a man aged 40-49 years in good health and CMV-seronegative. Sequenced material: PBMCs. In nucleotides, the CDR3 is TGTGCCACCCGAGGGACTAGCGGGAGTGAGACCCAGTACTTC. This gives the protein CATRGTSGSETQYF.